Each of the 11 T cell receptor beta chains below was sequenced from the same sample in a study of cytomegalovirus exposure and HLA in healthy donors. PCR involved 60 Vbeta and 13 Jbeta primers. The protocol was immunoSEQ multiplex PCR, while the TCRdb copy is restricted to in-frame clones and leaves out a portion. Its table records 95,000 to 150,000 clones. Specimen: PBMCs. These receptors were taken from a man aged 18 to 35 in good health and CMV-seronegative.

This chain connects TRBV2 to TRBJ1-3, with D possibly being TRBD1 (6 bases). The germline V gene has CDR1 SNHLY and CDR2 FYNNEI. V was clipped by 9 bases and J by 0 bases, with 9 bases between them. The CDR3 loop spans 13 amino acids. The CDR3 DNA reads TGTGCCAGTGGACAGCTCTCTGGAAACACCATATATTTT. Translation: CASGQLSGNTIYF.

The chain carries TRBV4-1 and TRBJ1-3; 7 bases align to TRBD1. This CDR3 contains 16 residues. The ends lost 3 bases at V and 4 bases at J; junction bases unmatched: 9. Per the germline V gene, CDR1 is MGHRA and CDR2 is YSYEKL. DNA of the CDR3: TGCGCCAGCAGCCACGTGTTGACAGGGACGGGAAACACCATATATTTT. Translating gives CASSHVLTGTGNTIYF.

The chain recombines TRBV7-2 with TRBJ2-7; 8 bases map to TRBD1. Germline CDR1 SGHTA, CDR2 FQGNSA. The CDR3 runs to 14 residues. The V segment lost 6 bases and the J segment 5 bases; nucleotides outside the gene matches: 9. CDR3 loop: CASRPDRVTNEQYF. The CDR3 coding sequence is TGTGCCAGCAGACCGGACAGGGTGACCAACGAGCAGTACTTC.

In DNA form, the CDR3 reads TGTGCCAGCAGTGTGCCCGGGACAGCTAATGAAAAACTGTTTTTT. It is translated as CASSVPGTANEKLFF. The chain carries TRBV25-1 and TRBJ1-4, with TRBD1 identical over 7 bases. CDR1 is MGHDK and CDR2 is SYGVNS in the germline V gene. This CDR3 comprises 15 residues. Germline trimming cut 4 bases from V and 3 bases from J; bases unmatched to any gene: 5.

The CDR3 DNA sequence: TGTGCCAGCAGCCAAGATGAACTAGTAGATGAGCAGTTCTTC. Amino acids: CASSQDELVDEQFF. The J gene is TRBJ2-1, the V gene TRBV14, with a possible D match to TRBD2 (5 bases). CDR1 SGHDN and CDR2 FVKESK come from the germline V gene. This CDR3 contains 14 residues. The V end lost 0 bases, the J end lost 8 bases, and 11 bases lay between the germline ends.

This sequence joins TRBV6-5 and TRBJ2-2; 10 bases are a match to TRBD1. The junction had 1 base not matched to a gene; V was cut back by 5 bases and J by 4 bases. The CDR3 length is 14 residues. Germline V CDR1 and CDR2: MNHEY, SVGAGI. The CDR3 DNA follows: TGTGCCAGCAGTCGGACAGGGGGCACCGGGGAGCTGTTTTTT. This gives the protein CASSRTGGTGELFF.

The CDR3 protein is CAIQREGRVNEQFF. In DNA form, the CDR3 reads TGTGCCATCCAGCGGGAGGGCCGGGTAAATGAGCAGTTCTTC. The chain employs TRBV10-3 and TRBJ2-1; 10 nucleotides agree with TRBD2. V was clipped by 8 bases and J by 7 bases; unmatched bases: 8. The CDR3 has 14 residues. Germline V gives CDR1 ENHRY, CDR2 SYGVKD.

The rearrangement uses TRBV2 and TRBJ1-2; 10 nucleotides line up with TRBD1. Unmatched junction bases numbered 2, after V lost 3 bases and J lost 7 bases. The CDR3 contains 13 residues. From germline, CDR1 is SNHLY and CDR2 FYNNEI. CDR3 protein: CASSDRDRGGYTF. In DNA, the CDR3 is TGTGCCAGCAGTGACCGGGACAGGGGTGGCTACACCTTC.

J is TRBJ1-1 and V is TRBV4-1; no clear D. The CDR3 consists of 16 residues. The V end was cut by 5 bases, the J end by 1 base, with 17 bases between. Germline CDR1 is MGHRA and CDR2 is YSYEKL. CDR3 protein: CASSSHGAPSNTEAFF. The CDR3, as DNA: TGCGCCAGCAGCTCTCATGGAGCACCCTCGAACACTGAAGCTTTCTTT.

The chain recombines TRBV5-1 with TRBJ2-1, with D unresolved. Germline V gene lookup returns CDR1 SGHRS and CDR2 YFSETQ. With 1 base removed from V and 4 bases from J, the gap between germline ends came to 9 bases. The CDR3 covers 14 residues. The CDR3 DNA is TGCGCCAGCAGCTTGTCCCCCGAGTACAATGAGCAGTTCTTC. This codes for CASSLSPEYNEQFF.

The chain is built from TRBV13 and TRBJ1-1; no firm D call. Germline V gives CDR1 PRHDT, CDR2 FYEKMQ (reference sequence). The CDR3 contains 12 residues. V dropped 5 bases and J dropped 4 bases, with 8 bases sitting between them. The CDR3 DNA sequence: TGTGCCAGCAGCCCGAGGAGCACTGAAGCTTTCTTT. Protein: CASSPRSTEAFF.